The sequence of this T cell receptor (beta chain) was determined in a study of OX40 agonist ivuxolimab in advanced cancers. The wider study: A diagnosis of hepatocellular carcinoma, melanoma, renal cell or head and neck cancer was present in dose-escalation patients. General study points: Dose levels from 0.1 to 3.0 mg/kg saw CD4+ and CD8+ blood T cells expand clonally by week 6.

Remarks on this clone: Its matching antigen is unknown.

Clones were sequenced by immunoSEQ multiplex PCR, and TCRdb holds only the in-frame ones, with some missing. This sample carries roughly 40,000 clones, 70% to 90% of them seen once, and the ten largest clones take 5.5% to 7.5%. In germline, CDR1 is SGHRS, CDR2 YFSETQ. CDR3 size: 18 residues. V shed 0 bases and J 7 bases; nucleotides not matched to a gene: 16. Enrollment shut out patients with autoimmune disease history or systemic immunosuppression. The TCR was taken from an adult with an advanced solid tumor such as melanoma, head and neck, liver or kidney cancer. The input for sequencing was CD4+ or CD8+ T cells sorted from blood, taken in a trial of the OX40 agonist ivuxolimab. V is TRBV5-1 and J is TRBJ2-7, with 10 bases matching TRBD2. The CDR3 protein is CASSLAGGAASGSVEQYF. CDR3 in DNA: TGCGCCAGCAGCTTGGCGGGGGGCGCGGCTAGCGGGAGTGTTGAGCAGTACTTC.